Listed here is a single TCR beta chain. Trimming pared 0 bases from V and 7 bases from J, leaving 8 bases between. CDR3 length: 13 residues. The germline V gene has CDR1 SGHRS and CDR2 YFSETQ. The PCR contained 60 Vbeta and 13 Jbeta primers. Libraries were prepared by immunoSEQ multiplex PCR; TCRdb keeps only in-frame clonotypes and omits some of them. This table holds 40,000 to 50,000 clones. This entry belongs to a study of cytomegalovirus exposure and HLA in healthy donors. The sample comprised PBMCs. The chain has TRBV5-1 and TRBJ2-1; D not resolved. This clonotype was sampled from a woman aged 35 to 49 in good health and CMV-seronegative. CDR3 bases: TGCGCCAGCAGCTTGGCCCACGCGAATGAGCAGTTCTTC. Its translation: CASSLAHANEQFF.